Sequencing of this T cell receptor (beta chain) was carried out in a study of regulatory T cells in long-lasting Graves disease. Documented time point: newly diagnosed GD, antithyroid drugs for less than 3 months. TCR sequences were obtained from RNA taken from PBMCs. The junction had 10 bases not matched to a gene; V was cut back by 6 bases and J by 8 bases. This CDR3 contains 15 residues. Germline values: CDR1 LNHDA, CDR2 SQIVND (reference sequence). For TCR beta, libraries came from iRepertoire HTBI primers and Arm-PCR of CDR3 regions. TCRdb reprocessed the multiplex PCR reads with MiXCR, giving one entry per CDR3 protein. Among under 800,000 distinct CDR3 sequences listed, 16% were seen once. Separately, the same data were catalogued under a study of T cells in Graves' hyperthyroidism and ophthalmopathy.

The receptor was isolated from a woman between 25 and 40 years old with Graves disease. Material: peripheral blood mononuclear cells (PBMCs), obtained at new diagnosis, from a patient treated with antithyroid drugs. The genes are TRBV19 and TRBJ2-1, with 10 bases identical to TRBD2. The chain's CDR3 is CASRPTSGVMYEQFF. In nucleotides, the CDR3 is TGTGCCAGTAGGCCTACTAGCGGGGTCATGTATGAGCAGTTCTTC.